The present entry profiles one TCR beta chain with its context. This sample is part of a study of CD8 T cells in Susac syndrome. TEMRA cells were FACS-enriched, with CD8+ and CD4+ T cells isolated negatively. RNA, at about 0.45 to 1 ug, was reverse transcribed with random hexamers. TCRdb passed the immunoSEQ multiplex PCR reads through MiXCR, listing each CDR3 protein once. Among more than 150,000 distinct CDR3 sequences listed, 95% were seen once. The CDR3 consists of 15 residues. From germline, CDR1 is SGDLS and CDR2 YYNGEE. Trimming cost V 3 bases and J 4 bases; bases outside gene matches: 7. What was sequenced was CD8+ T cells from PBMCs. The TCR originated in a human donor with Susac syndrome. The chain couples TRBV9 to TRBJ2-7; 10 bases match TRBD1. CDR3 DNA sequence: TGTGCCAGCAGCGGACAACCGGGACAGGGGTACGAGCAGTACTTC. Amino acids: CASSGQPGQGYEQYF. Based on the CDR3 plus reference TRBV9 and TRBJ2-7, the full variable domain is DSGVTQTPKHLITATGQRVTLRCSPRSGDLSVYWYQQSLDQGLQFLIQYYNGEERAKGNILERFSAQQFPDLHSELNLSSLELGDSALYFCASSGQPGQGYEQYFGPGTRLTVT.